The clone carrying this T cell receptor beta chain has a count of ten or more. The antigen is unknown. The CDR3 spans 15 residues. V was pared by 5 bases and J by 3 bases, with 3 bases of the junction left unmatched. Germline loops: CDR1 MNHNS, CDR2 SASEGT. The sample comes from a study of CD8 T cells in ankylosing spondylitis. The TCR beta libraries were generated through quantitative 5'-RACE incorporating molecular barcodes. MiXCR was run by TCRdb on the 5' RACE reads, yielding one entry per CDR3 protein. There are approximately 540,000 distinct CDR3 sequences in the sample; about 13% occur only once, and over 6.5% lies in the top ten. Study observations and caveats: Some motif variants were previously reported in reactive arthritis synovial fluid and blood. For ankylosing spondylitis blood, a TCR beta motif of about eight highly homologous variants appeared characteristic. Reports say disease-linked clones showed up significantly more in matched ankylosing spondylitis synovial fluid.

V is TRBV6-1 and J is TRBJ2-1; 11 bases map to TRBD2. The sequence derives from a male donor with ankylosing spondylitis. Specimen: blood, either unsorted or a sorted T cell fraction (not recorded which). In nucleotides, the CDR3 is TGTGCCAGCAGTACGGGACTAGCGGTCTACAATGAGCAGTTCTTC. It encodes CASSTGLAVYNEQFF.